Below are 30 T cell receptor beta chains sequenced from a single sample in a study of control samples from healthy donors and cancer patients. Data came from immunoSEQ multiplex PCR; TCRdb stores just in-frame clones and leaves some out. The table lists about 96,000 clones, more than 85% of them singletons. Sequencing used blood. These receptors were collected from a man between 18 and 35 years old in good health.

The V call is TRBV5-1, the J call TRBJ1-4; D is uncertain. V was cut by 0 bases and J by 4 bases, with 13 bases left in between. The CDR3 length is 16 residues. CDR1 is SGHRS and CDR2 is YFSETQ in the germline V gene. The CDR3 nucleotides are TGCGCCAGCAGCTTGGCCGCCAGATCAGATAATGAAAAACTGTTTTTT. Encoded protein: CASSLAARSDNEKLFF.

The chain has TRBV7-8 and TRBJ2-3, with TRBD2 matching 10 bases. This CDR3 comprises 16 residues. CDR1 and CDR2 from the germline V gene are SGHVS and FQNEAQ. After removal of 6 bases from V and 3 bases from J, the junction contained 9 bases not matched to a gene. CDR3 nucleotides: TGTGCCAGCAGTCTAGCACCTAGCGGGAGAACAGATACGCAGTATTTT. Amino acid sequence: CASSLAPSGRTDTQYF. The whole variable domain, filled in from reference TRBV7-8 and TRBJ2-3, reads GAGVSQSPRYKVAKRGQDVALRCDPISGHVSLFWYQQALGQGPEFLTYFQNEAQLDKSGLPSDRFFAERPEGSVSTLKIQRTQQEDSAVYLCASSLAPSGRTDTQYFGPGTRLTVL.

The V gene is TRBV27, the J gene TRBJ2-2, with D possibly matching TRBD2 (6 bases). V dropped 5 bases and J dropped 4 bases, with 14 bases sitting between them. The CDR3 covers 15 residues. CDR1 and CDR2 (germline): MNHEY, SMNVEV (reference sequence). The CDR3 protein is CASSPTLGGTGELFF. The CDR3 coding sequence is TGTGCCAGCAGTCCGACGCTGGGGGGCACCGGGGAGCTGTTTTTT.

The rearrangement links TRBV5-1 to TRBJ1-1; a possible D gene is TRBD1 (6 bases). Trimming removed 0 bases from V and 8 bases from J, with 14 bases in between. CDR1 is SGHRS, CDR2 YFSETQ, per germline. The CDR3 runs 14 residues. The CDR3 DNA sequence: TGCGCCAGCAGCTTGGTACCTGGGACACCCGAAGCTTTCTTT. This codes for CASSLVPGTPEAFF.

The gene calls are TRBV4-3 and TRBJ2-3, with 7 nucleotides matching TRBD2. The CDR3 loop spans 16 amino acids. CDR1 and CDR2 from the germline V gene are LGHNA and YSLEER. V lost 1 base to trimming and J lost 1 base; unmatched junction nucleotides: 5. This CDR3 reads CASSQVRLAGTDTQYF. The CDR3 coding sequence is TGCGCCAGCAGCCAAGTTAGGCTAGCGGGCACAGATACGCAGTATTTT.

CDR3 nucleotides: TGTGCCAGCAGTCTACTAGCGGTTCAAGCCTACGAGCAGTACTTC. Encoded protein: CASSLLAVQAYEQYF. The V and J genes are TRBV3-1 (or the pseudogene TRBV3-2) and TRBJ2-7; 8 bases line up with TRBD2. CDR1 and CDR2 from the germline V gene are LGHDT and YNNKEL (reference sequence). The length of the CDR3 is 15 residues. After removal of 6 bases from V and 2 bases from J, the junction contained 9 bases not matched to a gene.

The gene calls are TRBV29-1 and TRBJ2-1; 9 positions match TRBD1. The V and J ends lost 6 bases and 4 bases, in that order; junction bases with no gene match: 4. CDR3 size: 13 residues. The V gene's germline CDR1 is SQVTM and CDR2 ANQGSEA. The CDR3 DNA sequence: TGCAGCGTCACAGGGGGCGAGTACAATGAGCAGTTCTTC. Its translation: CSVTGGEYNEQFF.

This clone has just one count. The chain recombines TRBV4-2 with TRBJ1-2, with TRBD1 identical over 9 bases. The J segment lost 4 bases and the V segment lost 4 bases, leaving 7 bases of the junction unmatched. The CDR3 length is 15 residues. From germline, CDR1 is LGHNA and CDR2 YNFKEQ. The CDR3 loop is CASSPNPQGAYGYTF. The CDR3, as DNA: TGTGCCAGCAGCCCAAACCCACAGGGGGCCTATGGCTACACCTTC.

This sequence joins TRBV27 and TRBJ1-4; D not resolved. Germline values: CDR1 MNHEY, CDR2 SMNVEV (reference sequence). The CDR3 length is 11 residues. Trimming removed 6 bases at V and 10 bases at J, with 9 bases between. Here the CDR3 reads CASRQNRKLFF. CDR3 in DNA: TGTGCCAGCAGGCAGAATCGAAAACTGTTTTTT.

The chain couples TRBV14 to TRBJ2-7; maybe TRBD1 (5 bases). The CDR3 extends over 15 amino acids. Deletions cut 4 bases from V and 3 bases from J, with 16 bases between. Germline V CDR1 and CDR2: SGHDN, FVKESK. CDR3 sequence reads: CASSPGRALFYEQYF. The CDR3, as DNA: TGTGCCAGCAGCCCAGGCAGGGCCTTGTTCTACGAGCAGTACTTC.

The chain has TRBV5-6 and TRBJ1-2, with 8 nucleotides matching TRBD1. V lost 4 bases to trimming and J lost 4 bases; unmatched junction nucleotides: 6. The CDR3 is 14 amino acids. Germline CDR1 and CDR2: SGHDT and YYEEEE. CDR3 coding DNA: TGTGCCAGCAGCAGCAGGGGGCTTGGCTATGGCTACACCTTC. Its translation is CASSSRGLGYGYTF.

Points on this clone: This may arise from a read error, as a much more abundant clone is one base away. The J gene is TRBJ1-1, the V gene TRBV5-6; unclear D gene. CDR1 is SGHDT and CDR2 is YYEEEE in the germline V gene. This CDR3 is built from 12 residues. The V end lost 4 bases, the J end lost 1 base, and 5 bases lay between the germline ends. CDR3 DNA: TGTGCCAGCAGCGGGAGGAACACTGAAGCTTTCTTT. It yields the protein CASSGRNTEAFF.

The V call is TRBV14, the J call TRBJ2-7; D remains ambiguous. Per germline, CDR1 SGHDN and CDR2 FVKESK. The CDR3 covers 15 residues. V was shortened by 0 bases and J by 2 bases, with 11 bases between the two germline ends. CDR3 sequence reads: CASSQDFGLAYEQYF. Here the CDR3 DNA reads TGTGCCAGCAGCCAAGATTTTGGGTTAGCCTACGAGCAGTACTTC. Using reference TRBV14 and TRBJ2-7 for the parts outside the CDR3, the full variable domain is EAGVTQFPSHSVIEKGQTVTLRCDPISGHDNLYWYRRVMGKEIKFLLHFVKESKQDESGMPNNRFLAERTGGTYSTLKVQPAELEDSGVYFCASSQDFGLAYEQYFGPGTRLTVT.

The chain couples TRBV18 to TRBJ2-2; no clear D gene. The CDR3 loop spans 13 amino acids. Germline assignment: CDR1 KGHSH and CDR2 LQKENI. The V gene lost 8 bases and the J gene lost 0 bases, with 7 bases spanning the gap. CDR3 region: CASPQTNTGELFF. The CDR3 nucleotides read TGTGCCAGCCCCCAGACGAACACCGGGGAGCTGTTTTTT.

V gene TRBV15 combines with J gene TRBJ1-3, with 7 bases that match TRBD1. The CDR3 runs to 15 residues. From germline, CDR1 is LNHNV and CDR2 YYDKDF (reference sequence). The junction had 4 bases not matched to a gene; V was cut back by 5 bases and J by 0 bases. The CDR3 nucleotides read TGTGCCACCAGCGTGGGGACAGTCTCTGGAAACACCATATATTTT. This gives the protein CATSVGTVSGNTIYF.

The V gene is TRBV27, the J gene TRBJ2-1; D might be TRBD1 or TRBD2, each matching 5 bases. CDR1 MNHEY and CDR2 SMNVEV come from the germline V gene (reference sequence). The CDR3 is 14 residues long. Deletions cut 2 bases from V and 14 bases from J, with 19 bases between. The CDR3 DNA follows: TGTGCCAGCAGTTTACGCCCAGGGACGAGCGGTGAGTTCTTC. Translating gives CASSLRPGTSGEFF.

This clone was recorded a few times. V is TRBV10-3 and J is TRBJ1-1, with TRBD1 matching over 10 bases. The CDR3 has 16 residues. CDR1 and CDR2 (germline): ENHRY, SYGVKD. Germline trimming cut 4 bases from V and 1 base from J; bases unmatched to any gene: 6. The CDR3 DNA is TGTGCCATCAGTGGGACAGGGGGAAACACGAACACTGAAGCTTTCTTT. Its protein is CAISGTGGNTNTEAFF.

The V and J genes are TRBV6-5 and TRBJ1-4, with TRBD1 matching 9 bases. Per germline, CDR1 MNHEY and CDR2 SVGAGI. The CDR3 covers 15 residues. V lost 0 bases to trimming and J lost 6 bases; unmatched junction nucleotides: 2. The DNA for the CDR3 is TGTGCCAGCAGTTACTCTGGGACAGGGCATGAAAAACTGTTTTTT. Its translation is CASSYSGTGHEKLFF.

This chain joins TRBV7-6 and TRBJ1-1; 8 bases are a match to TRBD1. Germline CDR1 reads SGHVS; CDR2 reads FNYEAQ. With 0 bases clipped from V and 5 bases from J, the junction kept 5 bases outside the gene matches. This CDR3 spans 15 amino acids. CDR3: CASSLATQGATEAFF. The CDR3 nucleotides are TGTGCCAGCAGCTTAGCGACGCAGGGGGCAACTGAAGCTTTCTTT. Drawing the rest from reference TRBV7-6 and TRBJ1-1, the complete variable domain is GAGVSQSPRYKVTKRGQDVALRCDPISGHVSLYWYRQALGQGPEFLTYFNYEAQQDKSGLPNDRFSAERPEGSISTLTIQRTEQRDSAMYRCASSLATQGATEAFFGQGTRLTVV.

The chain carries TRBV5-1 and TRBJ1-1; no reliable D call. Germline-derived CDR1 and CDR2 are SGHRS and YFSETQ. The CDR3 length is 13 residues. The V end lost 0 bases, the J end lost 5 bases, and 8 bases lay between the germline ends. The CDR3 DNA is TGCGCCAGCAGCTTGGCAAGGAAGACTGAAGCTTTCTTT. It codes for CASSLARKTEAFF.

There are a few counts of this clone. V is TRBV14 and J is TRBJ1-1; 9 bases align to TRBD1. Germline CDR1 SGHDN, CDR2 FVKESK. This CDR3 is 16 amino acids long. J was trimmed by 0 bases and V by 3 bases; bases with no gene match: 5. DNA for the CDR3: TGTGCCAGCAGCCACGGGACAGGGTCCCTGAACACTGAAGCTTTCTTT. It is translated as CASSHGTGSLNTEAFF.

The table lists this clone with a count of one. The chain joins TRBV10-2 to TRBJ2-3; 8 nucleotides align to TRBD2. V lost 0 bases to trimming and J lost 0 bases; unmatched junction nucleotides: 5. The germline CDR1 and CDR2 sequences are WSHSY and SAAADI. This CDR3 has 17 residues. Here the CDR3 reads CASSESVAGGSTDTQYF. The CDR3, as DNA: TGCGCCAGCAGTGAGTCCGTGGCGGGGGGAAGCACAGATACGCAGTATTTT.

The chain links TRBV2 to TRBJ2-4, with 9 bases identical to TRBD1. Germline V gene data show CDR1 as SNHLY and CDR2 as FYNNEI. This CDR3 is 15 amino acids long. Trimming cost V 8 bases and J 0 bases; bases outside gene matches: 5. The CDR3, as DNA: TGTGCCAGCGGACAGGGGCCTTTAGCCAAAAACATTCAGTACTTC. It yields the protein CASGQGPLAKNIQYF.

The rearrangement links TRBV4-1 to TRBJ2-7, with a possible D match to TRBD2 (5 bases). The germline V gene encodes CDR1 MGHRA and CDR2 YSYEKL. V was pared by 0 bases and J by 1 base, with 10 bases between. This CDR3 comprises 15 residues. CDR3 bases: TGCGCCAGCAGCCAAGAATCCGGGGAGTCCTACGAGCAGTACTTC. Its protein product is CASSQESGESYEQYF.

The chain uses TRBV5-1 and TRBJ2-1; the D gene is possibly TRBD2 (5 bases). Germline CDR1 SGHRS, CDR2 YFSETQ. Trimming stripped 0 bases from V and 12 bases from J, with 16 bases between. CDR3 length: 14 amino acids. The CDR3 bases are TGCGCCAGCAGCTTGGTTCGGGAAAGCACACGGCAGTTCTTC. Encoded protein: CASSLVRESTRQFF.

The rearrangement joins TRBV11-2 to TRBJ2-1; a possible D gene is TRBD1 (5 bases). V was cut by 5 bases and J by 0 bases, with 14 bases left in between. The germline V gene encodes CDR1 SGHAT and CDR2 FQNNGV. The CDR3 length is 16 residues. CDR3 loop: CASSDRTGFSYNEQFF. The CDR3, as DNA: TGTGCCAGCAGCGACAGAACTGGGTTCTCCTACAATGAGCAGTTCTTC.

The gene calls are TRBV6-5 and TRBJ1-4; D is possibly TRBD1 (6 bases). Germline V gene lookup returns CDR1 MNHEY and CDR2 SVGAGI. The V end lost 6 bases, the J end lost 8 bases, and 13 bases lay between the germline ends. This CDR3 spans 13 amino acids. CDR3 sequence (DNA): TGTGCCAGCAGCTGGAACAGGGCCGAAAAACTGTTTTTT. Translating it yields CASSWNRAEKLFF.

This chain joins TRBV6-5 and TRBJ1-1; D call uncertain. Germline V gene data show CDR1 as MNHEY and CDR2 as SVGAGI. The CDR3 spans 14 residues. Trimming removed 6 bases at V and 5 bases at J, with 16 bases between. The CDR3: CASSALGRRTEAFF. The CDR3 region has the DNA TGTGCCAGCAGCGCCCTCGGCAGGAGGACTGAAGCTTTCTTT.

The J gene is TRBJ1-1, the V gene TRBV7-9, with D possibly being TRBD1 (6 bases). The CDR3 runs to 16 residues. Germline V gene data show CDR1 as SEHNR and CDR2 as FQNEAQ (reference sequence). V lost 2 bases and J lost 5, with 18 bases in between. In DNA, the CDR3 is TGTGCCAGCAGCTTATCCGGGGGCCCCCGGGGGACTGAAGCTTTCTTT. Protein sequence: CASSLSGGPRGTEAFF.

This chain connects TRBV2 to TRBJ2-7; 8 bases align to TRBD1. V lost 3 bases to trimming and J lost 1 base; unmatched junction nucleotides: 5. This CDR3 contains 15 residues. Germline loops: CDR1 SNHLY, CDR2 FYNNEI. CDR3 nucleotides: TGTGCCAGCAGTGACGACAGGGGTCGGTCCTACGAGCAGTACTTC. Translating it yields CASSDDRGRSYEQYF.